This T cell receptor (beta chain) was sequenced during a study of cytomegalovirus exposure and HLA in healthy donors. The CDR3 covers 14 residues. CDR1 and CDR2 from the germline V gene are MDHEN and SYDVKM. With 2 bases removed from V and 3 bases from J, the gap between germline ends came to 8 bases. PCR employed 60 Vbeta and 13 Jbeta primers. The repertoire was sequenced with immunoSEQ multiplex PCR; TCRdb's copy has only in-frame clones and lacks some. Of 40,000 to 45,000 clones in the sample, about half are singletons; the top ten hold under 6.5%. This clonotype was obtained from a man between 60 and 75 years old in good health and CMV-seronegative. The specimen was PBMCs. V gene TRBV28 combines with J gene TRBJ1-3; D possibly corresponds to TRBD1 (6 bases). The CDR3 is CASSLGGLGNTIYF. The CDR3 DNA reads as TGTGCCAGCAGTTTAGGGGGCCTTGGAAACACCATATATTTT.